This is a list of T cell receptor beta chains from one sample in a study of technical replicates of blood from several donors. Only in-frame clones appear in the TCRdb table, and some are missing; sequencing was by immunoSEQ multiplex PCR. The sample has tens of thousands of clones, 95% to 98% seen once. The sequencing input was T cells isolated from PBMCs. The receptors come from a human donor in good health. Each CDR3 is given with its conserved first and last residue. Each record gives: clone size, D gene, V gene, J gene, CDR3 protein, CDR3 DNA. The D gene is left open where the match is weak. Clone sizes are given selectively: once, few, many, or a class where the clone is expanded.

clone size: -
D gene: TRBD1
V gene: TRBV5-6
J gene: TRBJ2-1
CDR3 protein: CASKSGTGSSYNEQFF
CDR3 DNA: TGTGCCAGCAAAAGTGGGACAGGAAGCTCCTACAATGAGCAGTTCTTC

clone size: few
D gene: -
V gene: TRBV5-4
J gene: TRBJ1-1
CDR3 protein: CASSLIGFGTEAFF
CDR3 DNA: TGTGCCAGCAGCTTGATCGGGTTTGGCACTGAAGCTTTCTTT

clone size: -
D gene: -
V gene: TRBV27
J gene: TRBJ2-7
CDR3 protein: CASSLSGGAPYEQYF
CDR3 DNA: TGTGCCAGCAGTTTATCAGGAGGGGCGCCCTACGAGCAGTACTTC

clone size: -
D gene: -
V gene: TRBV9
J gene: TRBJ1-2
CDR3 protein: CASSVQGRYGYTF
CDR3 DNA: TGTGCCAGCAGCGTCCAGGGTCGCTATGGCTACACCTTC

clone size: -
D gene: TRBD1
V gene: TRBV15
J gene: TRBJ1-2
CDR3 protein: CATSREDRSNYGYTF
CDR3 DNA: TGTGCCACCAGCAGAGAGGACAGGTCTAACTATGGCTACACCTTC

clone size: once
D gene: -
V gene: TRBV19
J gene: TRBJ1-3
CDR3 protein: CASSTRQAGNTIYF
CDR3 DNA: TGTGCCAGTAGTACCAGACAGGCTGGAAACACCATATATTTT

clone size: -
D gene: -
V gene: TRBV5-6
J gene: TRBJ2-6
CDR3 protein: CASSPSSGANVLTF
CDR3 DNA: TGTGCCAGCAGCCCCAGCTCTGGGGCCAACGTCCTGACTTTC

clone size: -
D gene: TRBD1
V gene: TRBV28
J gene: TRBJ1-1
CDR3 protein: CASSDRVTEAFF
CDR3 DNA: TGTGCCAGCAGTGACAGGGTCACTGAAGCTTTCTTT

clone size: -
D gene: TRBD2
V gene: TRBV15
J gene: TRBJ2-7
CDR3 protein: CATSRDRSSGRGYEQYF
CDR3 DNA: TGTGCCACCAGCAGAGATCGATCTAGCGGGAGGGGGTACGAGCAGTACTTC

clone size: -
D gene: -
V gene: TRBV7-8
J gene: TRBJ2-5
CDR3 protein: CASSLDRQETQYF
CDR3 DNA: TGTGCCAGCAGCTTAGACAGGCAAGAGACCCAGTACTTC

clone size: once
D gene: TRBD1
V gene: TRBV4-1
J gene: TRBJ2-7
CDR3 protein: CASTPSLTGALEQYF
CDR3 DNA: TGCGCCAGCACCCCAAGTCTGACAGGGGCGCTCGAGCAGTACTTC